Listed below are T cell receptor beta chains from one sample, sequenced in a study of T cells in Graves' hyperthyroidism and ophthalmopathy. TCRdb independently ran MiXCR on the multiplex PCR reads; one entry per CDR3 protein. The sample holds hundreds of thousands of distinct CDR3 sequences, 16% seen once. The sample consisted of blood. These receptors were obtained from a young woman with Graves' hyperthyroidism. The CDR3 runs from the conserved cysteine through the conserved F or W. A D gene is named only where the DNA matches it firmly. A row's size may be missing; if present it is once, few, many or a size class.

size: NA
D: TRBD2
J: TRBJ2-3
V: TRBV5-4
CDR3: CTSSGIAGVSTDTQYF
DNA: TGTACCAGCAGCGGCATAGCGGGGGTTAGCACAGATACGCAGTATTTT

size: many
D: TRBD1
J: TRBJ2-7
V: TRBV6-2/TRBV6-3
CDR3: CASSYERRGSYEQYF
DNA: TGTGCCAGCAGTTACGAACGCAGGGGGTCCTACGAGCAGTACTTC

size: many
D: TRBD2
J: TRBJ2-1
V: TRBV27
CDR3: CASSGGAGGYYNEQFF
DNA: TGTGCCAGCAGCGGGGGTGCGGGGGGGTACTACAATGAGCAGTTCTTC

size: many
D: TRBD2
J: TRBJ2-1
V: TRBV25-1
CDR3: CASSAEPLGTSGWIGSYNEQFF
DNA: TGTGCCAGCAGTGCCGAACCCCTAGGGACTAGCGGGTGGATTGGGTCCTACAATGAGCAGTTCTTC

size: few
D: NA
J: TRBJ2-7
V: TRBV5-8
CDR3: CASSVMMEGEQYF
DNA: TGTGCCAGCAGCGTAATGATGGAAGGAGAGCAGTACTTC

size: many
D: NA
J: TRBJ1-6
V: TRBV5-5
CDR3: CASSLAAAIYNSPLHF
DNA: TGTGCCAGCAGCTTGGCCGCAGCGATCTATAATTCACCCCTCCACTTT

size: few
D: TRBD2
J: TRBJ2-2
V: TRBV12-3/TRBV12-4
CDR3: CASTTSGKAGELFF
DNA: TGTGCCAGCACTACTAGCGGGAAGGCTGGGGAGCTGTTTTTT

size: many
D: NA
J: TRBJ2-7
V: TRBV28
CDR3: CASSFSQVWEEQYF
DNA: TGTGCCAGCAGTTTTTCGCAGGTATGGGAGGAGCAGTACTTC

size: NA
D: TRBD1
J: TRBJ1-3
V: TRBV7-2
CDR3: CASSLVPQGTTGNTIYF
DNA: TGTGCCAGCAGCTTAGTCCCACAGGGGACCACTGGAAACACCATATATTTT

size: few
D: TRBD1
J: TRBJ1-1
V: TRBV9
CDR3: CASSVVGQGPTEAFF
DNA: TGTGCCAGCAGCGTAGTGGGACAGGGGCCCACTGAAGCTTTCTTT

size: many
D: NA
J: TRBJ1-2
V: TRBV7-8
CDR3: CASSHQYRDGQRYGYTF
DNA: TGTGCCAGCAGCCATCAATACCGGGACGGACAGCGTTATGGCTACACCTTC

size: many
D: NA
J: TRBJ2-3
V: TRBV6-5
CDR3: CASSYGSLGDTQYF
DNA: TGTGCCAGCAGTTACGGATCCCTTGGGGATACGCAGTATTTT

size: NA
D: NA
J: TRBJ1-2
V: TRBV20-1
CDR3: CSASGTGRNYGCTF
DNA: TGCAGTGCTAGCGGTACAGGGCGTAACTATGGCTGCACCTTC

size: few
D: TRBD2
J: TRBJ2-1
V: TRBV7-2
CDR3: CASSPPSGFYNEQFF
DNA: TGTGCCAGCAGCCCACCTAGCGGATTTTACAATGAGCAGTTCTTC

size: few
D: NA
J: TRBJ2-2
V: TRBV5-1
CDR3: CASSLAPSGELFF
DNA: TGCGCCAGCAGCTTGGCTCCTTCCGGGGAGCTGTTTTTT

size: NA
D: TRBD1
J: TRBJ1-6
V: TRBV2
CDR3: CASLGGTVNSPLHF
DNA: TGTGCCAGCCTTGGAGGGACAGTTAATTCACCCCTCCACTTT

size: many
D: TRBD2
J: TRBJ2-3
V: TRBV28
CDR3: CASSTIAGGRPDTQYF
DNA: TGTGCCAGCAGTACAATAGCGGGAGGGAGGCCAGATACGCAGTATTTT

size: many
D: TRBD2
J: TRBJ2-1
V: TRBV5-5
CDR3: CASSSGTRVAEQFF
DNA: TGTGCCAGCAGCTCCGGGACTAGGGTAGCGGAGCAGTTCTTC

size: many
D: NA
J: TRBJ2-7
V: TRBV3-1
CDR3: CASSQVQGRYEQYF
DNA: TGTGCCAGCAGCCAAGTACAGGGAAGATACGAGCAGTACTTC

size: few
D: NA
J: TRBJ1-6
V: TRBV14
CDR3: CASSCNFRDTYNSPLHF
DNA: TGTGCCAGCAGCTGCAACTTCCGGGACACATATAATTCACCCCTCCACTTT

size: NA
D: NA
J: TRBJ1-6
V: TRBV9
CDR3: CASSGTGYNSPLHF
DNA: TGTGCCAGCAGCGGTACAGGGTACAATTCACCCCTCCACTTT

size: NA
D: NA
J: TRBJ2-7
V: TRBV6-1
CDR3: CASMASAARYNEQYF
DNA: TGTGCCAGCATGGCTAGCGCCGCCCGGTATAACGAGCAGTACTTC

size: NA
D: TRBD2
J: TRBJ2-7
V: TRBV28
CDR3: CASIPSGTCEQYF
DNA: TGTGCCAGCATTCCTAGCGGGACTTGCGAGCAGTACTTC

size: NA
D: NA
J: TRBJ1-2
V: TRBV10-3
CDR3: CAISVAGYYGYTF
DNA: TGTGCCATCAGTGTAGCGGGATATTATGGCTACACCTTC

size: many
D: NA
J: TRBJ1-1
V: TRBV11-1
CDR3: CASSLAEMDRTEAFF
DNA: TGTGCCAGCAGCTTAGCGGAAATGGACCGCACTGAAGCTTTCTTT

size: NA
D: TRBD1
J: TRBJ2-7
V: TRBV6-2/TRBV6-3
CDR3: CASSPGQTPYEQYF
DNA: TGTGCCAGCAGCCCGGGACAGACCCCCTACGAGCAGTACTTC

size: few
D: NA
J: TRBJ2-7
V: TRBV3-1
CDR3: CASSQDGLFSYEQYF
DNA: TGTGCCAGCAGCCAAGACGGTCTATTCTCCTACGAGCAGTACTTC

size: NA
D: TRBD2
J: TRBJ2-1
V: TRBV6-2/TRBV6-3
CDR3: CAIGGGEVYNEQFF
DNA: TGTGCCATCGGCGGGGGGGAGGTCTACAATGAGCAGTTCTTC

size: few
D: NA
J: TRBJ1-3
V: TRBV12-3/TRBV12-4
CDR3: CASRKQGNSGNTIYF
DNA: TGTGCCAGCAGAAAACAGGGTAACTCTGGAAACACCATATATTTT

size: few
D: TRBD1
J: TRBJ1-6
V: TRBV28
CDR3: CASSRGQGSSYNSPLHF
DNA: TGTGCCAGCAGTAGAGGACAGGGGAGCTCCTATAATTCACCCCTCCACTTT

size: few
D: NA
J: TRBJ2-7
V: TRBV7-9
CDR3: CASSHEDEQYF
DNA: TGTGCCAGCAGTCACGAGGACGAGCAGTACTTC

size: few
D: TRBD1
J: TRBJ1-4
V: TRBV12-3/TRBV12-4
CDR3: CASRRGVTNEKLFF
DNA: TGTGCCAGCCGCAGGGGGGTTACTAATGAAAAACTGTTTTTT

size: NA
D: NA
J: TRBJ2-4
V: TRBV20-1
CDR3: CSVADRGQNIPYF
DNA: TGCAGTGTCGCCGATCGGGGGCAAAACATTCCGTACTTC

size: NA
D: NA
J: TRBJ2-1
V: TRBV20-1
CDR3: CSARVADNEQFF
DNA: TGCAGTGCTAGAGTAGCGGACAATGAGCAGTTCTTC

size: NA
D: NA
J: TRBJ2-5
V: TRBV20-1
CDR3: CSASTERLYQETQYF
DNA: TGCAGTGCCTCAACCGAGCGGCTTTACCAAGAGACCCAGTACTTC

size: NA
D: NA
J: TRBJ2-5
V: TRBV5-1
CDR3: CASSLLSPSRETQYF
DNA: TGCGCCAGCAGCCTGCTAAGTCCTTCGCGGGAGACCCAGTACTTC